One and the same sample provided the 13 T cell receptor beta chains below, sequenced in a study of regulatory T cells in long-lasting Graves disease. Assembly of TCR beta libraries relied on iRepertoire HTBI primers together with Arm-PCR of CDR3 regions. One entry per CDR3 protein results from TCRdb running MiXCR on the multiplex PCR reads. The sample yields about 420,000 distinct CDR3 sequences, less than 20% seen once. The time point here: newly diagnosed GD, antithyroid drugs for less than 3 months. PBMC RNA was the source of the TCR library. Another study also made use of these data, one on T cells in Graves' hyperthyroidism and ophthalmopathy.

Sequencing used peripheral blood mononuclear cells (PBMCs), obtained at new diagnosis, from a patient treated with antithyroid drugs. Receptor source: a woman younger than 35 with Graves disease.

This clonotype has just a few counts. The chain recombines TRBV9 with TRBJ1-2; 9 nucleotides agree with TRBD1. With 4 bases clipped from V and 8 bases from J, the junction kept 12 bases outside the gene matches. This CDR3 contains 15 residues. Germline V gene lookup returns CDR1 SGDLS and CDR2 YYNGEE. CDR3 loop: CASSITGGLEVGYTF. For the CDR3, the DNA is TGTGCCAGCAGCATAACAGGGGGCCTTGAGGTCGGCTACACCTTC.

V is TRBV7-9 and J is TRBJ2-5; maybe TRBD2 (5 bases). V was clipped by 1 base and J by 0 bases, with 18 bases between them. The CDR3 runs 18 residues. Germline V gene lookup returns CDR1 SEHNR and CDR2 FQNEAQ (reference sequence). The CDR3 loop reads CASSLVQGGPTYQETQYF. CDR3 DNA sequence: TGTGCCAGCAGCTTAGTACAAGGAGGACCGACGTACCAAGAGACCCAGTACTTC.

About this clonotype itself: The junction does not match germline at one end; this may be a read error. The V gene is TRBV18, the J gene TRBJ2-7; D ambiguous. CDR1 KGHSH and CDR2 LQKENI come from the germline V gene. This CDR3 region has 14 residues. CDR3 sequence: CASSPSGKPYEQCF. The CDR3 DNA is TGTGCCAGCTCACCATCGGGTAAACCCTACGAGCAGTGCTTC. The full variable domain, its missing parts supplied by reference TRBV18 and TRBJ2-7, is NAGVMQNPRHLVRRRGQEARLRCSPMKGHSHVYWYRQLPEEGLKFMVYLQKENIIDESGMPKERFSAEFPKEGPSILRIQQVVRGDSAAYFCASSPSGKPYEQCFGPGTRLTVT.

This clonotype has a count of ten or more. V and J are TRBV3-1 and TRBJ2-3, with D unclear. This CDR3 has 13 amino acids. Germline V gene data show CDR1 as LGHDT and CDR2 as YNNKEL (reference sequence). With 6 bases removed from V and 3 bases from J, the gap between germline ends came to 10 bases. CDR3 loop: CASRPGGTDTQYF. The CDR3 region has the DNA TGTGCCAGCAGGCCGGGTGGGACAGATACGCAGTATTTT.

This chain links TRBV7-2 with TRBJ1-3; D gene uncertain. The CDR3 sequence is 15 residues long. V gave up 5 bases and J gave up 4 bases, with 15 bases separating them. Germline V CDR1 and CDR2: SGHTA, FQGNSA. CDR3 in amino acids: CASSPGPFQGNTIYF. CDR3 nucleotide sequence: TGTGCCAGCAGCCCCGGTCCCTTTCAGGGAAACACCATATATTTT.

This sequence joins TRBV5-6 and TRBJ2-1; 11 bases line up with TRBD1. The J call is doubtful: the DNA matches TRBJ2-5 better. CDR3 length: 17 residues. The V gene's germline CDR1 is SGHDT and CDR2 YYEEEE. The DNA of the CDR3 is TGTGCCAGCAGCCCCATGGACAGGGGGCCTTTCCCAGAGACCCAGTACTTC. The encoded protein is CASSPMDRGPFPETQYF.

This clonotype was picked up many times. This chain connects TRBV30 to TRBJ2-1; tentatively, D is TRBD1 (5 bases). The CDR3 is 13 amino acids. Trimming removed 4 bases from V and 6 bases from J, with 13 bases in between. From germline, CDR1 is GTSNPN and CDR2 SVGIG (reference sequence). The CDR3, as DNA: TGTGCCTGGAATTTGGCAGGGCTCAATGAGCAGTTCTTC. Translated, it gives CAWNLAGLNEQFF.

This clonotype was detected ten times or more. The rearrangement uses TRBV3-1 and TRBJ1-2, with 8 bases identical to TRBD1. V shed 6 bases and J 2 bases; nucleotides not matched to a gene: 2. CDR3 length equals 13 residues. Germline CDR1 is LGHDT and CDR2 is YNNKEL (reference sequence). The CDR3 loop is CASSQGANYGYTF. Written as DNA, the CDR3 is TGTGCCAGCAGTCAGGGGGCAAACTATGGCTACACCTTC.

The genes are TRBV5-1 and TRBJ2-1, with D unresolved. V was trimmed by 1 base and J by 10 bases, leaving 9 bases between them. From germline, CDR1 is SGHRS and CDR2 YFSETQ. The CDR3 contains 12 residues. CDR3 sequence: CASSLMVGEQFF. CDR3 DNA sequence: TGCGCCAGCAGCTTGATGGTTGGCGAGCAGTTCTTC.

This clonotype was detected ten times or more. The genes are TRBV29-1 and TRBJ2-1, with D tentatively TRBD1 or TRBD2 (6 bases each). V was clipped by 6 bases and J by 6 bases, with 18 bases between them. Germline lookup yields CDR1 SQVTM and CDR2 ANQGSEA. This CDR3 comprises 14 residues. The DNA for the CDR3 is TGCAGCGTAGCGACTAGGGGGTCTTTCAATGAGCAGTTCTTC. The encoded protein is CSVATRGSFNEQFF.

The chain has TRBV7-2 and TRBJ1-5; TRBD1 matches at 7 bases. The CDR3 sequence is 15 residues long. Germline-derived CDR1 and CDR2 are SGHTA and FQGNSA. With V trimmed by 5 bases and J by 3 bases, 7 bases remained unmatched. The DNA of the CDR3 is TGTGCCAGCAGCACCGGGACAGCCTTCAATCAGCCCCAGCATTTT. Its protein is CASSTGTAFNQPQHF.

This clonotype was counted ten times or more. The CDR3 DNA reads TGTGCCAGCAGCTTATTCCGACAGGATGTCACTGAAGCTTTCTTT. Translating it yields CASSLFRQDVTEAFF. V usage is TRBV7-9 and J usage is TRBJ1-1; D is perhaps TRBD1 (6 bases). V was trimmed by 2 bases and J by 4 bases, leaving 14 bases between them. The CDR3 sequence is 15 residues long. Germline CDR1 is SEHNR and CDR2 is FQNEAQ (reference sequence).

The V call is TRBV15, the J call TRBJ1-5, with D perhaps TRBD1 (5 bases). Trimming left V 3 bases short and J 5 bases short, with 20 bases between. Germline assignment: CDR1 LNHNV and CDR2 YYDKDF (reference sequence). This CDR3 has 17 amino acids. The CDR3 DNA is TGTGCCACCAGCAGCCAGGAAGGGACCGTCGAAGATCAGCCCCAGCATTTT. This translates into CATSSQEGTVEDQPQHF.